This passage covers 16 T cell receptor beta chains from one sample sequenced in a study of PD-L1 blockade in urothelial cancer. The repertoire was sequenced with immunoSEQ multiplex PCR; TCRdb's copy has only in-frame clones and lacks some. Of around 53,000 clones in the sample, 75% to 90% were seen once. Sequencing was performed on PBMCs, taken around atezolizumab (anti-PD-L1) treatment. All receptors come from a man aged 40-50 years with urothelial cancer.

The rearrangement links TRBV7-9 to TRBJ1-1, with 8 positions matching TRBD1. V lost 7 bases and J lost 5; bases outside the gene matches: 9. This CDR3 is 14 amino acids long. Per the germline V gene, CDR1 is SEHNR and CDR2 is FQNEAQ (reference sequence). The CDR3 is CASTETGVGTEAFF. CDR3 nucleotide sequence: TGTGCCAGCACCGAGACAGGGGTCGGGACTGAAGCTTTCTTT.

This sequence joins TRBV18 and TRBJ1-5; 8 bases are a match to TRBD1. J lost 7 bases, V lost 3 bases, and 5 bases had no gene match. Germline loops: CDR1 KGHSH, CDR2 LQKENI. The CDR3 is made up of 14 amino acids. CDR3 DNA: TGTGCCAGCTCACCGCAGACAGGGGAACAGCCCCAGCATTTT. This sequence encodes CASSPQTGEQPQHF. Combining the CDR3 with reference TRBV18 and TRBJ1-5 gives the whole variable domain NAGVMQNPRHLVRRRGQEARLRCSPMKGHSHVYWYRQLPEEGLKFMVYLQKENIIDESGMPKERFSAEFPKEGPSILRIQQVVRGDSAAYFCASSPQTGEQPQHFGDGTRLSIL.

This clone was seen more than once but under ten times. The CDR3 nucleotides are TGTGCCAGCAGTTTAGGTGACAGCCGCAATCAGCCCCAGCATTTT. Protein: CASSLGDSRNQPQHF. The V gene is TRBV27, the J gene TRBJ1-5, with D tentatively TRBD1 (5 bases). Between the trimmed V and J ends, which lost 2 bases and 2 bases, there was a span of 10 bases. CDR3 size: 15 residues. Germline V gives CDR1 MNHEY, CDR2 SMNVEV (reference sequence).

The chain joins TRBV28 to TRBJ2-5; 12 bases match TRBD2. The length of the CDR3 is 16 residues. The germline V gene has CDR1 MDHEN and CDR2 SYDVKM. Trimming took 6 bases from V and 2 from J; bases not matched to a gene: 7. This CDR3 reads CASRLGLAGPQETQYF. The CDR3 DNA reads as TGTGCCAGCAGACTCGGACTAGCGGGACCACAAGAGACCCAGTACTTC.

The chain carries TRBV28 and TRBJ1-5; D remains ambiguous. Deletions cut 5 bases from V and 8 bases from J, with 10 bases between. Per germline, CDR1 MDHEN and CDR2 SYDVKM. The length of the CDR3 is 12 residues. The CDR3 DNA reads as TGTGCCAGCAGTGAAGAGGTCGAGCCCCAGCATTTT. This sequence encodes CASSEEVEPQHF.

This chain joins TRBV28 and TRBJ1-4, with D uncertain. Trimming removed 5 bases from V and 1 base from J, with 14 bases in between. Germline V CDR1 and CDR2: MDHEN, SYDVKM. This CDR3 comprises 16 residues. The CDR3 DNA sequence: TGTGCCAGCAGTGGGATAGGAGGAGAAACTAATGAAAAACTGTTTTTT. This codes for CASSGIGGETNEKLFF.

The chain carries TRBV10-1 and TRBJ2-7; 9 bases line up with TRBD1. From germline, CDR1 is WNHNN and CDR2 SYGVQD (reference sequence). The CDR3 is made up of 17 amino acids. J gave up 4 bases and V 4 bases, and 14 bases lay outside the gene matches. The DNA for the CDR3 is TGCGCCAGCAGTGCAGGGACAGGGCCAGGAGTTAGGTACGAGCAGTACTTC. This encodes CASSAGTGPGVRYEQYF.

This clone is deemed medium-sized. The genes are TRBV4-1 and TRBJ2-1, with TRBD2 identical over 13 bases. This CDR3 is built from 18 residues. Germline V gene data show CDR1 as MGHRA and CDR2 as YSYEKL. V lost 3 bases and J lost 5; bases outside the gene matches: 10. The CDR3 here is CASSHIDLGLAGNNEQFF. The CDR3 DNA reads as TGCGCCAGCAGCCACATCGACTTGGGACTAGCGGGGAACAATGAGCAGTTCTTC.

The rearrangement uses TRBV27 and TRBJ1-2; D uncertain. V lost 8 bases and J lost 8, with 24 bases in between. The CDR3 contains 15 residues. CDR1 MNHEY and CDR2 SMNVEV come from the germline V gene (reference sequence). The CDR3 spells CASGSLGRIFRGYTF. CDR3 DNA: TGTGCCAGCGGGAGCCTGGGGAGGATTTTCCGGGGCTACACCTTC.

The genes are TRBV4-1 and TRBJ2-7; 11 nucleotides match TRBD1. Germline-derived CDR1 and CDR2 are MGHRA and YSYEKL. CDR3 length equals 16 residues. The J segment lost 2 bases and the V segment lost 4 bases, leaving 7 bases of the junction unmatched. CDR3 amino acids: CASSLLRGQGAYEQYF. In DNA, the CDR3 is TGCGCCAGCAGCCTCCTTAGGGGACAGGGGGCCTACGAGCAGTACTTC.

This rearrangement joins TRBV7-3 to TRBJ2-6; no clear D gene. V shed 5 bases and J shed 0 bases, with 14 bases lying between them. Germline V gene data show CDR1 as SGHTA and CDR2 as FQGTGA. The CDR3 covers 17 residues. CDR3 in DNA: TGTGCCAGCAGCACCTTGGGCTTAAGCTCTGGGGCCAACGTCCTGACTTTC. Amino acids: CASSTLGLSSGANVLTF.

V gene TRBV10-3 combines with J gene TRBJ2-3, with TRBD2 matching over 12 bases. Germline lookup yields CDR1 ENHRY and CDR2 SYGVKD. The CDR3 is 16 amino acids. Unmatched junction bases numbered 7, after V lost 4 bases and J lost 5 bases. The CDR3 DNA sequence: TGTGCCATCAGTGGGCGACTAGCGGGAGAGGGAGATACGCAGTATTTT. Encoded protein: CAISGRLAGEGDTQYF.

J is TRBJ2-6 and V is TRBV9; tentative D call: TRBD2 (5 bases). The CDR3 is made up of 15 amino acids. Germline-derived CDR1 and CDR2 are SGDLS and YYNGEE. V was clipped by 0 bases and J by 2 bases, with 6 bases between them. In DNA, the CDR3 is TGTGCCAGCAGCGTAGACGGGGCTGGGGCCAACGTCCTGACTTTC. Translation: CASSVDGAGANVLTF.

The gene calls are TRBV6-6 and TRBJ2-2, with TRBD1 matching over 8 bases. CDR1 and CDR2 from the germline V gene are MNHNY and SVGAGI (reference sequence). Trimming at V came to 7 bases and at J to 3 bases, leaving 7 bases not matched to a gene. The CDR3 extends over 15 amino acids. This chain's CDR3 is CASNPDRDHTGELFF. In nucleotides, the CDR3 is TGTGCCAGCAACCCGGACAGGGATCACACCGGGGAGCTGTTTTTT.

The genes are TRBV9 and TRBJ2-3; 9 nucleotides align to TRBD2. The germline gives CDR1 SGDLS, CDR2 YYNGEE. Trimming took 8 bases from V and 1 from J; bases not matched to a gene: 2. There are 13 residues in the CDR3. The CDR3 loop reads CASRTSGTDTQYF. In DNA form, the CDR3 reads TGTGCCAGTCGGACTAGCGGCACAGATACGCAGTATTTT.

This clone came up once. The rearrangement links TRBV11-2 to TRBJ2-5, with 8 bases that match TRBD1. J gave up 3 bases and V 5 bases, and 8 bases lay outside the gene matches. This CDR3 has 15 amino acids. Germline assignment: CDR1 SGHAT and CDR2 FQNNGV. The CDR3 coding sequence is TGTGCCAGCAGCCCGACAGGGGCACCCAAAGAGACCCAGTACTTC. Encoded protein: CASSPTGAPKETQYF.